This T cell receptor (beta chain) came from a study of CD8+CD57+ T cells in acquired aplastic anemia. Study-wide findings and caveats: Some 27 CD8+ CDR3 sequences were shared between patients and controls.

Selection for sequencing was limited to patients who had shown CD8+CD57+ cell expansion by flow cytometry. The template used for profiling TCR beta VDJ and CDR3 was genomic DNA. MiXCR, applied by TCRdb to the reads, yields one record per CDR3 protein. This table holds fewer than 300,000 distinct CDR3 sequences, 82% found once. A note on this clonotype: Its antigen is not known. An end of the junction differs from the germline gene, which may be a read error.

Per the germline V gene, CDR1 is SGHTA and CDR2 is FQGNSA. The CDR3 extends over 14 amino acids. The chain recombines TRBV7-2 with TRBJ2-3; possible D gene TRBD2, 7 bases. The receptor's source is a human donor with aplastic anemia. The material sequenced was sorted CD4+, CD8+, or CD8+CD57+ T cells (not recorded which) from PBMCs. In nucleotides, the CDR3 is TGTGCCAGCAGCTTAGCGGGAGCGCGGGGGCCGCAGTCATTT. Amino acids: CASSLAGARGPQSF.